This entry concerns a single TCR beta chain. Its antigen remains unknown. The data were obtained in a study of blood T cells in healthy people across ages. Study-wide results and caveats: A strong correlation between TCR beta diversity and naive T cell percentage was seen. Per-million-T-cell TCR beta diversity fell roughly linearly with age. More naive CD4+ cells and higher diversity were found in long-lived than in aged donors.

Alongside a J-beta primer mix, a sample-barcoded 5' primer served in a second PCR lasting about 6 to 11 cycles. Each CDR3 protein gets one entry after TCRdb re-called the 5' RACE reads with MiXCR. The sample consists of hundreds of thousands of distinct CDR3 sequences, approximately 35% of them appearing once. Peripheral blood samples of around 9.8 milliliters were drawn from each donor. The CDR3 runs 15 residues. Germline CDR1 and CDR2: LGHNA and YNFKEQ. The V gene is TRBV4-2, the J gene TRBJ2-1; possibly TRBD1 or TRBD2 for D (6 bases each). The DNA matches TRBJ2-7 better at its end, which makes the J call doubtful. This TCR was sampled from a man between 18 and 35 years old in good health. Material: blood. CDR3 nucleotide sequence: TGTGCCAGCAGCGCCCTGGGGGGCTCCTACAATGAGCAGTACTTC. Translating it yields CASSALGGSYNEQYF.